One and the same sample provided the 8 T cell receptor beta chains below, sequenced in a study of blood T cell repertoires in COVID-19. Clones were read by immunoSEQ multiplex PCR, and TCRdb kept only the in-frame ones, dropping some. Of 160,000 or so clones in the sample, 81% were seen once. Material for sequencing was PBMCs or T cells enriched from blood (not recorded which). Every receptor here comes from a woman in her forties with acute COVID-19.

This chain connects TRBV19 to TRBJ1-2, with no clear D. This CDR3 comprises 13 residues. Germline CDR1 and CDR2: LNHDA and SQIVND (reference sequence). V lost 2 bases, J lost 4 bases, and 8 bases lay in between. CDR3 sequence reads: CASSIPGSYGYTF. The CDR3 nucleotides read TGTGCCAGTAGTATACCGGGGTCCTATGGCTACACCTTC.

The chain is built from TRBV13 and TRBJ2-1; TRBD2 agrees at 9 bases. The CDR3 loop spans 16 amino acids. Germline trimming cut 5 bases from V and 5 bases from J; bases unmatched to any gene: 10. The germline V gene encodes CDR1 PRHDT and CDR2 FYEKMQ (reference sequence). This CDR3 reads CASSPTRVAGDNEQFF. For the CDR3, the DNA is TGTGCCAGCAGCCCCACGCGGGTAGCGGGGGACAATGAGCAGTTCTTC.

For the CDR3, the DNA is TGTGCCAGCAGCAGCGCGGGACAGGAGGGAGTACGGGGCTACACCTTC. It encodes CASSSAGQEGVRGYTF. This sequence joins TRBV5-4 and TRBJ1-2; 8 bases are shared with TRBD1. Germline V gene sequence: CDR1 SGHNT, CDR2 YYREEE (reference sequence). Trimming at V came to 4 bases and at J to 8 bases, leaving 16 bases not matched to a gene. This CDR3 region has 16 residues.

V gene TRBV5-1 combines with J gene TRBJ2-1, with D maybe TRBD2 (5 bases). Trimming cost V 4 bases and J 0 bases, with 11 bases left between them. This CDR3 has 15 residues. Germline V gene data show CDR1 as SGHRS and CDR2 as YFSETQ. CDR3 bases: TGCGCCAGCAGCGACGTGGGAGACTCCTACAATGAGCAGTTCTTC. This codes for CASSDVGDSYNEQFF.

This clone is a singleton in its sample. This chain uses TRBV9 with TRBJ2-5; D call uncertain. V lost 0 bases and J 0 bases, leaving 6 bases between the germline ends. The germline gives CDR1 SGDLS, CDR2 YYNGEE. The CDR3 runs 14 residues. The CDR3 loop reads CASSVGDYQETQYF. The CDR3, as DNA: TGTGCCAGCAGCGTAGGAGACTACCAAGAGACCCAGTACTTC.

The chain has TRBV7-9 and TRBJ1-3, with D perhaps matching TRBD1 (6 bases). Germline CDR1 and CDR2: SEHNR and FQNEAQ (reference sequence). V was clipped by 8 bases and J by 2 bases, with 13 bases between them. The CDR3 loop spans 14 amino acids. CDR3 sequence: CASFGGGPGNTIYF. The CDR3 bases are TGTGCCAGCTTTGGGGGGGGCCCTGGAAACACCATATATTTT.

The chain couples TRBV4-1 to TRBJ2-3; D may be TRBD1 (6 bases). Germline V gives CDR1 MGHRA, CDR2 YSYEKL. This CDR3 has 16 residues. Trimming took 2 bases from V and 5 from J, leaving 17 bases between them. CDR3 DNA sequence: TGCGCCAGCAGCCAAAAGACAGGAAAAGGTAGAGATACGCAGTATTTT. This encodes CASSQKTGKGRDTQYF.

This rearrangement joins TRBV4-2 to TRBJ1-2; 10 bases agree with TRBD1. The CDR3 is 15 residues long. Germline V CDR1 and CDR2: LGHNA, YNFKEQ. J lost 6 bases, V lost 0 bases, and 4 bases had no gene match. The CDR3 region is CASSQDTGTGDGYTF. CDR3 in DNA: TGTGCCAGCAGCCAAGATACGGGGACAGGGGATGGCTACACCTTC.